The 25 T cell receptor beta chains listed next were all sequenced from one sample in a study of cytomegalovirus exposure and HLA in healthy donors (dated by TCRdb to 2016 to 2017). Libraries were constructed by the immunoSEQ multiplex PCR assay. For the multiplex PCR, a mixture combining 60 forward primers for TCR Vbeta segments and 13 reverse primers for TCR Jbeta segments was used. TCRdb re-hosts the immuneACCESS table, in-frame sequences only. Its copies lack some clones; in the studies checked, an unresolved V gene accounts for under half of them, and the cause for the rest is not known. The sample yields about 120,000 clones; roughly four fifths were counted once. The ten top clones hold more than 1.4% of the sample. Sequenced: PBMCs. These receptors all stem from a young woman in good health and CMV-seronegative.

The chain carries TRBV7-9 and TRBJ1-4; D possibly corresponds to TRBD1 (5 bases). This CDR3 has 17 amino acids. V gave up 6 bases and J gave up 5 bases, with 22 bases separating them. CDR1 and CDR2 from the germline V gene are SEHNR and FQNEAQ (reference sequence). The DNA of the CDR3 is TGTGCCAGCAGTTCGACAGAGCACCTCGGAGAAAATGAAAAACTGTTTTTT. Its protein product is CASSSTEHLGENEKLFF.

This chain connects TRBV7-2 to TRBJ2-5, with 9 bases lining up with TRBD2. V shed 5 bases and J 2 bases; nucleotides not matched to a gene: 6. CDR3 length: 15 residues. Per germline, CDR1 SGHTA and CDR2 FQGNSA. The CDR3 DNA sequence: TGTGCCAGCAGCCCCGGGACTAGCAGACAAGAGACCCAGTACTTC. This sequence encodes CASSPGTSRQETQYF.

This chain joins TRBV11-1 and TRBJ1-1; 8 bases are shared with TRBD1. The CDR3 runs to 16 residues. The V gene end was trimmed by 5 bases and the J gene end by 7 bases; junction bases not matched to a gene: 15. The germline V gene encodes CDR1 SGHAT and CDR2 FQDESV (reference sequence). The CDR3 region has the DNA TGTGCCAGCAGCCCGTGGACAGGGAGTGCGCTCGTTGAAGCTTTCTTT. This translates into CASSPWTGSALVEAFF.

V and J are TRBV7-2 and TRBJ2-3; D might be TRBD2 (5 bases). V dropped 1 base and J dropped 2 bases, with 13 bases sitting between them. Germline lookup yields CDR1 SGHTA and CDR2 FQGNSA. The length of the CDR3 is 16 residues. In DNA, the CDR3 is TGTGCCAGCAGCTTAGTCGCGGGCTCATACACAGATACGCAGTATTTT. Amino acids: CASSLVAGSYTDTQYF.

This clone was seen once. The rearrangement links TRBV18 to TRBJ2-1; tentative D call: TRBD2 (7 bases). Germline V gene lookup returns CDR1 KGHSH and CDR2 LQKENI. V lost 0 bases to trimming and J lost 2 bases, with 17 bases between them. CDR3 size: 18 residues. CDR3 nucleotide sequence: TGTGCCAGCTCACCACCAGGAGGGGGACTAACAACCTACAATGAGCAGTTCTTC. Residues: CASSPPGGGLTTYNEQFF.

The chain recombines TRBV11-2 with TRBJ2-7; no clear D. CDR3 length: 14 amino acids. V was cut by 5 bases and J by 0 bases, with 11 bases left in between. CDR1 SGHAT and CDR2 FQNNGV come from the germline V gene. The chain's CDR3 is CASSAPASSYEQYF. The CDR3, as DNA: TGTGCCAGCAGCGCCCCAGCGAGCTCCTACGAGCAGTACTTC.

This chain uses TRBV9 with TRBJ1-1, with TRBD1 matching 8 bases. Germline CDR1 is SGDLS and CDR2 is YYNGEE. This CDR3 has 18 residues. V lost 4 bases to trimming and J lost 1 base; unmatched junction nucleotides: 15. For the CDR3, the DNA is TGTGCCAGCAGCCGAGGACAGGGCGTAAGAACCGCGAACACTGAAGCTTTCTTT. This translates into CASSRGQGVRTANTEAFF.

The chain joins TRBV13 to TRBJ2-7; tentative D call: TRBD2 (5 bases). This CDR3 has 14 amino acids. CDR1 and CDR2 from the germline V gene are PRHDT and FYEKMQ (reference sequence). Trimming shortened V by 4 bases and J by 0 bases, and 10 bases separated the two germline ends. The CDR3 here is CASSSQGLSYEQYF. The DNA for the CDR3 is TGTGCCAGCAGCTCCCAAGGACTCTCCTACGAGCAGTACTTC. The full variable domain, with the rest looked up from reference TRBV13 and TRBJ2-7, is AAGVIQSPRHLIKEKRETATLKCYPIPRHDTVYWYQQGPGQDPQFLISFYEKMQSDKGSIPDRFSAQQFSDYHSELNMSSLELGDSALYFCASSSQGLSYEQYFGPGTRLTVT.

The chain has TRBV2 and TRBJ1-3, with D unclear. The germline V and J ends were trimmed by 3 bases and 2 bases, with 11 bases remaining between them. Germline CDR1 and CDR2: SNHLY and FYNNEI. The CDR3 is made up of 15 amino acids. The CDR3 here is CASSDAAAAGNTIYF. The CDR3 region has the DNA TGTGCCAGCAGTGATGCAGCGGCAGCTGGAAACACCATATATTTT.

CDR3 sequence (DNA): TGTGCCAGCAGCGCCCGGGGGGTCTCTGGAAACACCATATATTTT. This gives the protein CASSARGVSGNTIYF. The V gene is TRBV7-9, the J gene TRBJ1-3; TRBD1 might be the D (5 bases). This CDR3 has 15 amino acids. CDR1 and CDR2 (germline): SEHNR, FQNEAQ (reference sequence). V shed 5 bases and J shed 0 bases, with 11 bases lying between them.

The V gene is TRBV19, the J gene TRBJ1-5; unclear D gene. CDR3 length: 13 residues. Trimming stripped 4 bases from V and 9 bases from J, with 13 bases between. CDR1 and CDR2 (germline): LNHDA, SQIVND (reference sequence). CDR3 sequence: CASSTEAHGPQHF. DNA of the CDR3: TGTGCCAGTAGTACGGAGGCGCATGGGCCCCAGCATTTT. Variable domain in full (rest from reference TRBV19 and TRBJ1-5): DGGITQSPKYLFRKEGQNVTLSCEQNLNHDAMYWYRQDPGQGLRLIYYSQIVNDFQKGDIAEGYSVSREKKESFPLTVTSAQKNPTAFYLCASSTEAHGPQHFGDGTRLSIL.

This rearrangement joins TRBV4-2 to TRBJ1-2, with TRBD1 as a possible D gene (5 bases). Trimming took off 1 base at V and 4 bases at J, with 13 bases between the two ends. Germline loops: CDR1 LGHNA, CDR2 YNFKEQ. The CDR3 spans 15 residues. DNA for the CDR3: TGTGCCAGCAGCCAAGTTTTGAGTCAGGGCTATGGCTACACCTTC. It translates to CASSQVLSQGYGYTF.

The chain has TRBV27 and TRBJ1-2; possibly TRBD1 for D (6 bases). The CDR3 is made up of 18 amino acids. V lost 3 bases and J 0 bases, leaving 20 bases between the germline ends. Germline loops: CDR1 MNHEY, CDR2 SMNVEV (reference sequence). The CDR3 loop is CASSFVLGAELANYGYTF. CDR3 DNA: TGTGCCAGCAGTTTCGTGCTGGGGGCGGAACTAGCTAACTATGGCTACACCTTC.

CDR3 amino acids: CASSLGSPTVNEQFF. The CDR3 DNA sequence: TGCGCCAGCAGCTTGGGGTCCCCAACAGTGAATGAGCAGTTCTTC. This chain uses TRBV5-1 with TRBJ2-1; D is undetermined. Trimming took 0 bases from V and 7 from J, leaving 14 bases between them. The CDR3 sequence is 15 residues long. Germline CDR1 reads SGHRS; CDR2 reads YFSETQ.

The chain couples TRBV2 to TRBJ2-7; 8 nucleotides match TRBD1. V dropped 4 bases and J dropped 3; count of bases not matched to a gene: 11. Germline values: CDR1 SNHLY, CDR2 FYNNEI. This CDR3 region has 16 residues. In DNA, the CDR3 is TGTGCCAGCAGTGGGGAGCGCAGGGGGCGATTCTACGAGCAGTACTTC. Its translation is CASSGERRGRFYEQYF.

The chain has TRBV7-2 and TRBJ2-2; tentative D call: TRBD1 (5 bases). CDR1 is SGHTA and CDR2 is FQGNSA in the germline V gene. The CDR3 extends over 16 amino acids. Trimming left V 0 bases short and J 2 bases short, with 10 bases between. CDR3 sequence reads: CASSLAPGLNTGELFF. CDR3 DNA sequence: TGTGCCAGCAGCTTAGCCCCAGGGCTTAACACCGGGGAGCTGTTTTTT.

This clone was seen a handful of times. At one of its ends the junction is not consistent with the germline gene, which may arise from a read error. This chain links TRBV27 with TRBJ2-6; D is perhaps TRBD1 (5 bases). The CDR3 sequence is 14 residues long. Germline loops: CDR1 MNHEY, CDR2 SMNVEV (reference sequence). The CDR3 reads CASRNGSGANGLTF. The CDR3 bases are TGTGCCAGCAGAAATGGCTCTGGGGCCAACGGCCTGACTTTC.

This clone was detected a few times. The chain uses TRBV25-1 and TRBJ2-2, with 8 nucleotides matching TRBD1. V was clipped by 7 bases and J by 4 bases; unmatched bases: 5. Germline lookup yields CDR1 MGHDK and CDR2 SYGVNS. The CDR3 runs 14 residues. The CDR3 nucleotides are TGTGCCAGCAATCCGACAGGGGCCACCGGGGAGCTGTTTTTT. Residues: CASNPTGATGELFF.

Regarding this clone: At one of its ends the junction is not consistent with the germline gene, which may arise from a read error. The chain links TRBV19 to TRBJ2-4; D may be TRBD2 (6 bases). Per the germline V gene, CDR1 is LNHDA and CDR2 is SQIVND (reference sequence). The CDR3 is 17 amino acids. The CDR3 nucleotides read TGTGCCAGTAGTATAGTCCCACAGGCACTAGCCAAAAACAGTCAGTACTTC. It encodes CASSIVPQALAKNSQYF.

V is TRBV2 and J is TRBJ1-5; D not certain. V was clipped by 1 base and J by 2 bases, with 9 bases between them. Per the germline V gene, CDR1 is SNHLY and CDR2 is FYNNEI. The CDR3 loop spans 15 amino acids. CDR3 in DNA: TGTGCCAGCAGTGAAGAATCCCCCGGCAATCAGCCCCAGCATTTT. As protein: CASSEESPGNQPQHF.

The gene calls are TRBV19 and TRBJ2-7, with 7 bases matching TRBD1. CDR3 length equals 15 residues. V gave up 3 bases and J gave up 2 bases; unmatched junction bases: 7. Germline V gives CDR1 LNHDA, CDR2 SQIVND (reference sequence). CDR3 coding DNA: TGTGCCAGTAGTATCCGGGACAGTTCAACCTACGAGCAGTACTTC. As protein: CASSIRDSSTYEQYF.

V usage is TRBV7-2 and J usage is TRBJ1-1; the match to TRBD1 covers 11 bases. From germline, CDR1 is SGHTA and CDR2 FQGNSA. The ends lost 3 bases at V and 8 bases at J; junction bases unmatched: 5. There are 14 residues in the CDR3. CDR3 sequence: CASSFGQGAGEAFF. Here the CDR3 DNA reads TGTGCCAGCAGCTTCGGACAGGGGGCAGGCGAAGCTTTCTTT.

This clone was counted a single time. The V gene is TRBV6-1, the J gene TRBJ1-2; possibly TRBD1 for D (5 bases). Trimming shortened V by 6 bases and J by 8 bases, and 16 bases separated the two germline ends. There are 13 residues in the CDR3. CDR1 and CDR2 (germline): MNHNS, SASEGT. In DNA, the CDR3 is TGTGCCAGCAGGGACACTGGCTCTTGGGGCTACACCTTC. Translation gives CASRDTGSWGYTF.

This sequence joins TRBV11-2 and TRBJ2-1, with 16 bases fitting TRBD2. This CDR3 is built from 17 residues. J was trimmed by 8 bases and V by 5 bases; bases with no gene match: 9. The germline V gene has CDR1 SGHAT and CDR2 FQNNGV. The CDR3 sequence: CASSPLGLAGGKDEQFF. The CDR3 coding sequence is TGTGCCAGCAGCCCCCTGGGACTAGCGGGAGGGAAGGATGAGCAGTTCTTC.

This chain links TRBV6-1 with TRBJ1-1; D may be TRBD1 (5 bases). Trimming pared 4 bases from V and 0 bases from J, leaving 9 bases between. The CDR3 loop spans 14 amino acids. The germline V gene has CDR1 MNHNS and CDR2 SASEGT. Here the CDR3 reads CASSVRGVNTEAFF. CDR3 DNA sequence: TGTGCCAGCAGTGTGCGGGGGGTGAACACTGAAGCTTTCTTT.